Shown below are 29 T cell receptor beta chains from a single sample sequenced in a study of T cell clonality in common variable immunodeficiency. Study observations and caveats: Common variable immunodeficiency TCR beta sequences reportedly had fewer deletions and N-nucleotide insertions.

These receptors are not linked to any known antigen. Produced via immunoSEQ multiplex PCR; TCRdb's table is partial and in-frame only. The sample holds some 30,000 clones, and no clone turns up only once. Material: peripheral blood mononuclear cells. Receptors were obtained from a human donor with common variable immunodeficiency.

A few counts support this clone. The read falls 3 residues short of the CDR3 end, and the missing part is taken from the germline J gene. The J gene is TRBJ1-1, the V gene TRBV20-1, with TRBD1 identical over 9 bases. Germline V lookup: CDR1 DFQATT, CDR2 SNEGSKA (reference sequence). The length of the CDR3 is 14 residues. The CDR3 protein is CSAHQAGQGIVAFF. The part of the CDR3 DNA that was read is TGCAGTGCTCACCAAGCGGGACAGGGAATCGTA.

The CDR3 DNA, read in part, is TGTGCCAGCAGTGGCGGGACTAGCGGAACTATTTACGAG. This translates into CASSGGTSGTIYE. The CDR3 in full is CASSGGTSGTIYEQYF. This chain uses TRBV6-1 with TRBJ2-7; TRBD2 matches at 11 bases. The CDR3 end falls 3 residues outside the read, so it is completed with the germline J gene. V shed 4 bases and J 4 bases; nucleotides not matched to a gene: 9. The CDR3 runs to 16 residues. Germline V gene lookup returns CDR1 MNHNS and CDR2 SASEGT.

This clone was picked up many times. The sequenced part of the CDR3 DNA is TGTGCCAGCAGTAGCGGACGTTCCTACAATGAG. Translating gives CASSSGRSYNE. The entire CDR3 protein reads CASSSGRSYNEQFF. The rearrangement joins TRBV6-2 or TRBV6-3 to TRBJ2-1; D is possibly TRBD2 (5 bases). The read stops 3 residues short of the end of the CDR3; the missing end is completed from the germline J gene. Germline V gene data show CDR1 as MNHEY and CDR2 as SVGEGT. Trimming took off 5 bases at V and 1 base at J, with 9 bases between the two ends. The CDR3 contains 14 residues.

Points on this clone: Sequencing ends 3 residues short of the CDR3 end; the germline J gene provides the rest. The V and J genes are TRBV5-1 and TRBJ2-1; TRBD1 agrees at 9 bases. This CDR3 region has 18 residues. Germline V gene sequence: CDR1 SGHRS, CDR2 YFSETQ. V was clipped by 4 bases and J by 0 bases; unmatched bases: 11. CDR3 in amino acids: CASSTGQGFLNSYNEQFF. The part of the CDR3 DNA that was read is TGCGCCAGCAGCACGGGACAGGGATTCTTAAACTCCTACAATGAG.

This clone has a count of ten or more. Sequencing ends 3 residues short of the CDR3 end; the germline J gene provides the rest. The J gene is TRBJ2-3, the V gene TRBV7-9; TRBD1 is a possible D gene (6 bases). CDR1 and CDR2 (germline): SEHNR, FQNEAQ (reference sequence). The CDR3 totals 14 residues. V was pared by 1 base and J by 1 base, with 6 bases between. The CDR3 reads CASSLDRGTDTQYF. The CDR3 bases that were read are TGTGCCAGCAGCTTAGACAGGGGCACAGATACG.

The CDR3 bases that were read are TGTGCCAGCTCACTAGGACTAGCGGTTTTGTCGGAGACC. It encodes CASSLGLAVLSET. The complete CDR3 protein is CASSLGLAVLSETQYF. This chain links TRBV18 with TRBJ2-5; TRBD2 aligns across 10 bases. The read ends 3 residues shy of where the CDR3 ends; the end is completed using the germline J gene. Germline V CDR1 and CDR2: KGHSH, LQKENI. Trimming cost V 4 bases and J 5 bases; bases outside gene matches: 10. There are 16 residues in the CDR3. Drawing the rest from reference TRBV18 and TRBJ2-5, the complete variable domain is NAGVMQNPRHLVRRRGQEARLRCSPMKGHSHVYWYRQLPEEGLKFMVYLQKENIIDESGMPKERFSAEFPKEGPSILRIQQVVRGDSAAYFCASSLGLAVLSETQYFGPGTRLLVL.

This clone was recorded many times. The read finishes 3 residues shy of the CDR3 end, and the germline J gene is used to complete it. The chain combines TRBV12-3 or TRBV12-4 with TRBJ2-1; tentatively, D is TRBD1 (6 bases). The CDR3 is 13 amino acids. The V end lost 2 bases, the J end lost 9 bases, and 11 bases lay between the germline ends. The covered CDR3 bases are TGTGCCAGCAGTTTACAGGGGTACGGTGAG. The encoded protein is CASSLQGYGE. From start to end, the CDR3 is CASSLQGYGEQFF.

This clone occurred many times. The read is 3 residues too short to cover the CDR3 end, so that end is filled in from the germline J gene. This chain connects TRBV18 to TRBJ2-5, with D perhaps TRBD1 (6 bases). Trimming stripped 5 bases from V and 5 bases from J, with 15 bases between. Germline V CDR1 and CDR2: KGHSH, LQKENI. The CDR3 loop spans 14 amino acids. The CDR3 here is CASSATQGTETQYF. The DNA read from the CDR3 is TGTGCCAGCTCAGCCACCCAGGGGACGGAGACC.

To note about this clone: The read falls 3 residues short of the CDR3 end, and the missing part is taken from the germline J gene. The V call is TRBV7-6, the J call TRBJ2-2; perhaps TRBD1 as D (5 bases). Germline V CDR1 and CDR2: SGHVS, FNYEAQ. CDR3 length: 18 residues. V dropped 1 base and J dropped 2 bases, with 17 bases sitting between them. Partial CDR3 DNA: TGTGCCAGCAGCTTAGTCGGCAGGACATTCGTAAACACCGGGGAG. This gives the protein CASSLVGRTFVNTGE. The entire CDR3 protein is CASSLVGRTFVNTGELFF.

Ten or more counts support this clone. The DNA read from the CDR3 is TGCAGTGCTAGTGACAGGGGGCGCTCTGGGGCCAACGTC. The encoded protein is CSASDRGRSGANV. In full, the CDR3 reads CSASDRGRSGANVLTF. The chain links TRBV20-1 to TRBJ2-6; 10 bases map to TRBD1. The read halts 3 residues ahead of the CDR3 end, with the missing end drawn from the germline J gene. Germline lookup yields CDR1 DFQATT and CDR2 SNEGSKA (reference sequence). After removal of 3 bases from V and 0 bases from J, the junction contained 2 bases not matched to a gene. This CDR3 has 16 amino acids.

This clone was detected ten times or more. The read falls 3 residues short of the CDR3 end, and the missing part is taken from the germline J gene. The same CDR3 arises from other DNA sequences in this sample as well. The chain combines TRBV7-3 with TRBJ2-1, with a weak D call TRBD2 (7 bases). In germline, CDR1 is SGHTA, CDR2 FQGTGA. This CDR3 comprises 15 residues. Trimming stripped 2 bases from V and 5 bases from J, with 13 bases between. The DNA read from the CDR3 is TGTGCCAGCAGCTTACTCGCGGGGGCCAACAATGAG. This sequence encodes CASSLLAGANNE. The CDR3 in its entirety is CASSLLAGANNEQFF.

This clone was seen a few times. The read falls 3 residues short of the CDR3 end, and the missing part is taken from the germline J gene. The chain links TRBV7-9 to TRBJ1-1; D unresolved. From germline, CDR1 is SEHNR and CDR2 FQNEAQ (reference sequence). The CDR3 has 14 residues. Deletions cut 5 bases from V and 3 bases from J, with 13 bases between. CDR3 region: CASSAQQWDTEAFF. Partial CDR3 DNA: TGTGCCAGCAGCGCGCAACAGTGGGACACTGAA.

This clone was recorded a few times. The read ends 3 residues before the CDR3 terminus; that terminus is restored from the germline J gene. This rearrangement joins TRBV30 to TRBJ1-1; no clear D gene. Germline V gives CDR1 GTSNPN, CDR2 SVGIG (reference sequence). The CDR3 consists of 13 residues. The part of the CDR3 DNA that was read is TGTGCCTGGACTAGCGGTCCCTTGAGTGGA. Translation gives CAWTSGPLSG. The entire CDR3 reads CAWTSGPLSGAFF.

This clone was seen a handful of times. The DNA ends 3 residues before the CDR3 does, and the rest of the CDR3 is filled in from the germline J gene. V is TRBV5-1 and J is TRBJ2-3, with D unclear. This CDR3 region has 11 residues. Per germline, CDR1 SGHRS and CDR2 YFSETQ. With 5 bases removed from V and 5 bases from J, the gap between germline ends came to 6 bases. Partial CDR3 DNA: TGCGCCAGCAGGCAAGGAGATACG. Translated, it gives CASRQGDT. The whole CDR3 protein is CASRQGDTQYF.

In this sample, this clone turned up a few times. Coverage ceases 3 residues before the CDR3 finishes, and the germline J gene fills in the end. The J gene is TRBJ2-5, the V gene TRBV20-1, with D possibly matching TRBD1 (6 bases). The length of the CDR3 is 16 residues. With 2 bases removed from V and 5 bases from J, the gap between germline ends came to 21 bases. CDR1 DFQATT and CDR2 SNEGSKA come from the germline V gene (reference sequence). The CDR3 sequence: CSARPDGTSDWETQYF. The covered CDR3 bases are TGCAGTGCTAGACCTGACGGGACATCCGATTGGGAGACC.

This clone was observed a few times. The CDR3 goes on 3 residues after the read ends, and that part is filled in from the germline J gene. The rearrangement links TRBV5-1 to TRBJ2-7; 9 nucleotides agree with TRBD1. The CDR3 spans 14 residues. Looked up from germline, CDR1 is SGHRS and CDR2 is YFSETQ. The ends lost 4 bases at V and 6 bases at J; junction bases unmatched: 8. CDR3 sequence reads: CASSPGQGVSEQYF. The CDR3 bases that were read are TGCGCCAGCAGCCCGGGACAGGGCGTTTCCGAG.

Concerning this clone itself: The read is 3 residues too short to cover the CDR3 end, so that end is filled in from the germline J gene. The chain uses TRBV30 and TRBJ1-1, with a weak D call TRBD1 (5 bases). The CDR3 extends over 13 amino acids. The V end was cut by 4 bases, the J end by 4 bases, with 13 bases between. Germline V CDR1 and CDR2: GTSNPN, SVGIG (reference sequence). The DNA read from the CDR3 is TGTGCCTGGATTCCCGGAGGGGCCACTGAA. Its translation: CAWIPGGATE. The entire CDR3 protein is CAWIPGGATEAFF. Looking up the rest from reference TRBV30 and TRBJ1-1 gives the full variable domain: SQTIHQWPATLVQPVGSPLSLECTVEGTSNPNLYWYRQAAGRGLQLLFYSVGIGQISSEVPQNLSASRPQDRQFILSSKKLLLSDSGFYLCAWIPGGATEAFFGQGTRLTVV.

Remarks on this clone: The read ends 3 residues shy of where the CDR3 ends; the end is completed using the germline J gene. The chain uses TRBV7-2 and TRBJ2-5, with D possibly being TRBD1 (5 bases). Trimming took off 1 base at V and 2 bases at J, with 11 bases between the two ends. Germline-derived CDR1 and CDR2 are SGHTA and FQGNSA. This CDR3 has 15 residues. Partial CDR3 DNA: TGTGCCAGCAGCTTAGGGGGCAGGGTTCAAGAGACC. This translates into CASSLGGRVQET. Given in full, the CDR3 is CASSLGGRVQETQYF.

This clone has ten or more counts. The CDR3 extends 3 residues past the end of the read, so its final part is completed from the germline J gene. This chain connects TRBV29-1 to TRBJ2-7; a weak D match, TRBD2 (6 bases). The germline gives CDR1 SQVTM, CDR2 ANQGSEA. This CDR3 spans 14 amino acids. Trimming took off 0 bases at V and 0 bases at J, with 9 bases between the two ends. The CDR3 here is CSVEDGGISYEQYF. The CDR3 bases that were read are TGCAGCGTTGAAGACGGGGGTATCTCCTACGAG.

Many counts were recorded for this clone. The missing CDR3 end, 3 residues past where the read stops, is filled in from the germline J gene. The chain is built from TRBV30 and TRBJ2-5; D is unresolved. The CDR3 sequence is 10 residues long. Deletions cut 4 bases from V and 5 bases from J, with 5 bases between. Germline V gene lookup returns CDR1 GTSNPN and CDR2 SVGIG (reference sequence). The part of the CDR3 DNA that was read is TGTGCCTGGATAGGGGAGACC. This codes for CAWIGET. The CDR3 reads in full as CAWIGETQYF.

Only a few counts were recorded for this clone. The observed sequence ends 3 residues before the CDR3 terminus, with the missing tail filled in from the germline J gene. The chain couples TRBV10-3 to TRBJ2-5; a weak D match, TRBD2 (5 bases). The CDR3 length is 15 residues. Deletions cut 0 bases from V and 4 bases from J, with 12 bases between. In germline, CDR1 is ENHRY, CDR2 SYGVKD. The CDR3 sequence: CAISESGLAGETQYF. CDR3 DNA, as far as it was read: TGTGCCATCAGTGAGTCCGGGCTAGCAGGAGAGACC.

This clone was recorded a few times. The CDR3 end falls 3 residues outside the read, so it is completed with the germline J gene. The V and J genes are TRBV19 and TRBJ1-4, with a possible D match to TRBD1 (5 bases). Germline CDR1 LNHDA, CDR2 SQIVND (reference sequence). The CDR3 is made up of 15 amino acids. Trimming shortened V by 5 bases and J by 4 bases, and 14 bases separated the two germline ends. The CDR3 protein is CASSVGGARNEKLFF. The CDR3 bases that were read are TGTGCCAGTAGTGTGGGAGGGGCCCGTAATGAAAAA. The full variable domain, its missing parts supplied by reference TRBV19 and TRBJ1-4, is DGGITQSPKYLFRKEGQNVTLSCEQNLNHDAMYWYRQDPGQGLRLIYYSQIVNDFQKGDIAEGYSVSREKKESFPLTVTSAQKNPTAFYLCASSVGGARNEKLFFGSGTQLSVL.

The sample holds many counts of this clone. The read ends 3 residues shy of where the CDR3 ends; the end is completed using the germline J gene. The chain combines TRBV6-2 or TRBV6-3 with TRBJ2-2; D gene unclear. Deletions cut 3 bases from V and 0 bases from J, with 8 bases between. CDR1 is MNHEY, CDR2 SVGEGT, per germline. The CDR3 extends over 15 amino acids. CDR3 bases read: TGTGCCAGCAGTTATCTCAGGACGAACACCGGGGAG. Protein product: CASSYLRTNTGE. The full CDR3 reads CASSYLRTNTGELFF.

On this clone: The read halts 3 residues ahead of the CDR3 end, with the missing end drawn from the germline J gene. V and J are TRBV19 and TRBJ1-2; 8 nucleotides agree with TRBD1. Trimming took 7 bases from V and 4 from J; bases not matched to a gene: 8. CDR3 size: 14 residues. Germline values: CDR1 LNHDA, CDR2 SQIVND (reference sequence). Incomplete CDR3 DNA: TGTGCCAGTAACGGGCAGGGGGCTCTCTATGGC. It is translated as CASNGQGALYG. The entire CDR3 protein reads CASNGQGALYGYTF.

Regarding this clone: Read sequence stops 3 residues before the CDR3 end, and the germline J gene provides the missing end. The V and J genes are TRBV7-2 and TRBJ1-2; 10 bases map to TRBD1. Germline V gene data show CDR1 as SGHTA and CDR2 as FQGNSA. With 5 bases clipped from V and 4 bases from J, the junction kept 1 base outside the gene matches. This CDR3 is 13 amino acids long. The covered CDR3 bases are TGTGCCAGCAGCGGACAGGGGGTCTATGGC. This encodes CASSGQGVYG. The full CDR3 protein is CASSGQGVYGYTF.

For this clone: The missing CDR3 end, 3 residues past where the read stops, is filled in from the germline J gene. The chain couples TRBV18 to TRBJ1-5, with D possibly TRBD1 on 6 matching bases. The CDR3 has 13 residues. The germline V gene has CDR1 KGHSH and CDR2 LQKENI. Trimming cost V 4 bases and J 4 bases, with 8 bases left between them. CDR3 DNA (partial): TGTGCCAGCTCACGGACAGAAAATCAGCCC. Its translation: CASSRTENQP. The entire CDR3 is CASSRTENQPQHF.

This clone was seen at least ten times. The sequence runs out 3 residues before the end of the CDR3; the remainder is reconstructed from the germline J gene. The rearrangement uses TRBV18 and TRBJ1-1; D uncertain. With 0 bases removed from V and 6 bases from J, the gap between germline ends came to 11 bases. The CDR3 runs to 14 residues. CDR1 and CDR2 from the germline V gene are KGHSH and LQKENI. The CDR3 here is CASSPPLDRAEAFF. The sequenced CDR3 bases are TGTGCCAGCTCACCACCGCTTGATAGGGCTGAA.

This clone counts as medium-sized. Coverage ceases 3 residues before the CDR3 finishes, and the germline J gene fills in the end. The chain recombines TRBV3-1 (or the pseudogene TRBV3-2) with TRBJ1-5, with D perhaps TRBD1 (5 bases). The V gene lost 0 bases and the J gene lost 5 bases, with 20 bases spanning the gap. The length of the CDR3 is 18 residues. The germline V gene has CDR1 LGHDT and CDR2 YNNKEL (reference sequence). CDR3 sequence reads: CASSQERGSSRSYQPQHF. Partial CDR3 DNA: TGTGCCAGCAGCCAAGAGAGGGGTAGTTCCCGTTCGTATCAGCCC.

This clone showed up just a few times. Incomplete CDR3 DNA: TGTGCCAGCAGCTCCAGGAAGGGGGCAACTAATGAAAAA. This gives the protein CASSSRKGATNEK. The full CDR3 is CASSSRKGATNEKLFF. The chain has TRBV7-6 and TRBJ1-4; a possible D gene is TRBD1 (6 bases). The read falls 3 residues short of the CDR3 end, and the missing part is taken from the germline J gene. The germline V and J ends were trimmed by 4 bases and 0 bases, with 12 bases remaining between them. CDR3 size: 16 residues. Per germline, CDR1 SGHVS and CDR2 FNYEAQ.